These 8 T cell receptor beta chains were all obtained from the same sample, sequenced in a study of cytotoxic CD8 clonotypes in ibrutinib-treated CLL. Some clones are missing from TCRdb's copy, which holds only in-frame ones; the method was immunoSEQ multiplex PCR. The sample holds more than 200,000 clones, just over 70% seen once. The sample here was PBMCs, taken after 12 months of ibrutinib treatment. The receptors here all came from a human donor with chronic lymphocytic leukemia.

The rearrangement uses TRBV6-4 and TRBJ2-5; the match to TRBD2 covers 15 bases. From germline, CDR1 is MRHNA and CDR2 SNTAGT. The CDR3 has 18 amino acids. The V gene end was trimmed by 0 bases and the J gene end by 5 bases; junction bases not matched to a gene: 7. CDR3 sequence reads: CASSDSEGLAGGDETQYF. The CDR3, as DNA: TGTGCCAGCAGTGACTCCGAGGGACTAGCGGGGGGTGATGAGACCCAGTACTTC.

The chain joins TRBV4-1 to TRBJ1-6; 8 bases agree with TRBD1. The CDR3 loop spans 15 amino acids. Unmatched junction bases numbered 4, after V lost 0 bases and J lost 9 bases. CDR1 MGHRA and CDR2 YSYEKL come from the germline V gene. The CDR3 DNA sequence: TGCGCCAGCAGCCAAGAACGAGACAGGGGTTCACCCCTCCACTTT. This codes for CASSQERDRGSPLHF.

The rearrangement uses TRBV15 and TRBJ1-1, with TRBD1 matching 9 bases. Germline values: CDR1 LNHNV, CDR2 YYDKDF (reference sequence). The CDR3 loop spans 17 amino acids. Trimming took 2 bases from V and 0 from J; bases not matched to a gene: 7. Here the CDR3 reads CATSRPAGQGLNTEAFF. The DNA of the CDR3 is TGTGCCACCAGCAGACCGGCGGGACAGGGACTGAACACTGAAGCTTTCTTT.

This chain uses TRBV9 with TRBJ2-1, with 10 bases identical to TRBD2. The germline V gene encodes CDR1 SGDLS and CDR2 YYNGEE. The CDR3 is 16 residues long. V gave up 0 bases and J gave up 1 base; unmatched junction bases: 1. CDR3 in DNA: TGTGCCAGCAGCGTAGTAGCGGGAGGATCCTACAATGAGCAGTTCTTC. This gives the protein CASSVVAGGSYNEQFF. The full variable domain, its missing parts supplied by reference TRBV9 and TRBJ2-1, is DSGVTQTPKHLITATGQRVTLRCSPRSGDLSVYWYQQSLDQGLQFLIQYYNGEERAKGNILERFSAQQFPDLHSELNLSSLELGDSALYFCASSVVAGGSYNEQFFGPGTRLTVL.

This clone was observed a few times. The genes are TRBV2 and TRBJ1-2; no definite D call. With 6 bases removed from V and 4 bases from J, the gap between germline ends came to 12 bases. Germline loops: CDR1 SNHLY, CDR2 FYNNEI. This CDR3 comprises 13 residues. The CDR3 is CASRGHAGYGYTF. The CDR3, as DNA: TGTGCCAGCAGGGGCCATGCAGGCTATGGCTACACCTTC. Looking up the rest from reference TRBV2 and TRBJ1-2 gives the full variable domain: EPEVTQTPSHQVTQMGQEVILRCVPISNHLYFYWYRQILGQKVEFLVSFYNNEISEKSEIFDDQFSVERPDGSNFTLKIRSTKLEDSAMYFCASRGHAGYGYTFGSGTRLTVV.

The V gene is TRBV6-1, the J gene TRBJ1-1, with D unclear. This CDR3 region has 15 residues. Per the germline V gene, CDR1 is MNHNS and CDR2 is SASEGT. V lost 4 bases and J 3 bases, leaving 15 bases between the germline ends. DNA for the CDR3: TGTGCCAGCAGTGGGGGATCGGGCGTATACACTGAAGCTTTCTTT. It codes for CASSGGSGVYTEAFF.

This clone was recorded once. This rearrangement joins TRBV2 to TRBJ2-5; D remains unclear. The CDR3 has 10 residues. The V gene's germline CDR1 is SNHLY and CDR2 FYNNEI. V lost 6 bases to trimming and J lost 6 bases, with 5 bases between them. The DNA for the CDR3 is TGTGCCAGCAGGAGTAAGACCCAGTACTTC. The encoded protein is CASRSKTQYF.

This clone appeared once. The V and J genes are TRBV6-1 and TRBJ2-3, with a tentative D call TRBD1 (6 bases). V lost 2 bases and J lost 8, with 11 bases in between. In germline, CDR1 is MNHNS, CDR2 SASEGT. This CDR3 contains 13 residues. The DNA of the CDR3 is TGTGCCAGCAGTGAATATAAAGGGGGTACGCAGTATTTT. Translating it yields CASSEYKGGTQYF.